The 16 T cell receptor beta chains below were found in one sample sequenced in a study of blood T cell repertoires in COVID-19. Sequencing was performed with immunoSEQ multiplex PCR; in TCRdb, only in-frame clones are kept and a portion is missing. Of 60,000 to 70,000 clones listed, about four fifths are singletons. Sample: peripheral blood. The receptors come from a woman in her sixties with acute or convalescent COVID-19.

The CDR3 sequence: CASSPGTGARRTQYF. For the CDR3, the DNA is TGCGCCAGCAGCCCAGGGACAGGGGCAAGGAGAACGCAGTATTTT. The J gene is TRBJ2-3, the V gene TRBV5-1; 10 bases fit TRBD1. V lost 4 bases, J lost 9 bases, and 11 bases stayed unmatched. The CDR3 length is 15 residues. The germline V gene encodes CDR1 SGHRS and CDR2 YFSETQ.

The gene calls are TRBV9 and TRBJ1-2, with 8 bases matching TRBD1. V lost 8 bases to trimming and J lost 8 bases; unmatched junction nucleotides: 11. There are 13 residues in the CDR3. The germline gives CDR1 SGDLS, CDR2 YYNGEE. The CDR3 here is CASSSGQGRGYTF. For the CDR3, the DNA is TGTGCCAGTAGCTCAGGACAGGGCCGCGGCTACACCTTC. Full variable domain (missing parts from reference TRBV9 and TRBJ1-2): DSGVTQTPKHLITATGQRVTLRCSPRSGDLSVYWYQQSLDQGLQFLIQYYNGEERAKGNILERFSAQQFPDLHSELNLSSLELGDSALYFCASSSGQGRGYTFGSGTRLTVV.

The rearrangement uses TRBV6-5 and TRBJ2-7; 12 bases agree with TRBD2. The CDR3 consists of 13 residues. After removal of 11 bases from V and 5 bases from J, the junction contained 7 bases not matched to a gene. The V gene's germline CDR1 is MNHEY and CDR2 SVGAGI. The CDR3 coding sequence is TGTGCCGCCCGGACTAGCGGGGACCACGAGCAGTACTTC. This translates into CAARTSGDHEQYF.

The V call is TRBV9, the J call TRBJ2-1; 9 bases fit TRBD1. The CDR3 extends over 16 amino acids. J gave up 1 base and V 2 bases, and 4 bases lay outside the gene matches. The germline gives CDR1 SGDLS, CDR2 YYNGEE. The CDR3 spells CASSVMGTGSYNEQFF. The CDR3 region has the DNA TGTGCCAGCAGCGTCATGGGGACAGGGTCCTACAATGAGCAGTTCTTC.

This clone was recorded only once. The rearrangement uses TRBV7-8 and TRBJ1-1; D not certain. The length of the CDR3 is 13 residues. Germline V gene lookup returns CDR1 SGHVS and CDR2 FQNEAQ. V was trimmed by 4 bases and J by 1 base, leaving 7 bases between them. CDR3 region: CASSSRQNTEAFF. CDR3 DNA: TGTGCCAGCAGCTCCAGACAGAACACTGAAGCTTTCTTT.

The J gene is TRBJ2-1, the V gene TRBV7-9, with D maybe TRBD1 (6 bases). Germline V gene data show CDR1 as SEHNR and CDR2 as FQNEAQ (reference sequence). There are 15 residues in the CDR3. The V gene lost 5 bases and the J gene lost 6 bases, with 17 bases spanning the gap. The DNA of the CDR3 is TGTGCCAGCAGCCCTACAGGGCATCGGAGCAATGAGCAGTTCTTC. Translation gives CASSPTGHRSNEQFF. Complete variable domain (other parts from reference TRBV7-9 and TRBJ2-1): DTGVSQNPRHKITKRGQNVTFRCDPISEHNRLYWYRQTLGQGPEFLTYFQNEAQLEKSRLLSDRFSAERPKGSFSTLEIQRTEQGDSAMYLCASSPTGHRSNEQFFGPGTRLTVL.

On this clone: Other nucleotide sequences in the sample specify the same CDR3. The rearrangement links TRBV12-3 or TRBV12-4 to TRBJ1-2, with D possibly matching TRBD1 (6 bases). With 4 bases removed from V and 5 bases from J, the gap between germline ends came to 11 bases. The length of the CDR3 is 13 residues. This CDR3 is CASSSSTGYGYTF. Here the CDR3 DNA reads TGTGCCAGCAGTTCCAGCACAGGGTATGGCTACACCTTC.

This clone was picked up one time. V and J are TRBV5-6 and TRBJ2-5, with TRBD1 matching 10 bases. V lost 1 base and J lost 4; bases outside the gene matches: 4. Germline V gene data show CDR1 as SGHDT and CDR2 as YYEEEE. This CDR3 comprises 15 residues. The CDR3 reads CASSLTRDRGETQYF. The CDR3 coding sequence is TGTGCCAGCAGCTTGACCCGGGACAGGGGAGAGACCCAGTACTTC. The full variable domain, its missing parts supplied by reference TRBV5-6 and TRBJ2-5, is DAGVTQSPTHLIKTRGQQVTLRCSPKSGHDTVSWYQQALGQGPQFIFQYYEEEERQRGNFPDRFSGHQFPNYSSELNVNALLLGDSALYLCASSLTRDRGETQYFGPGTRLLVL.

The CDR3 DNA sequence: TGTGCCAGCAGCTTAGGTGGCGGGGGCGGTGGAGAGACCCAGTACTTC. Translating it yields CASSLGGGGGGETQYF. The rearrangement links TRBV7-7 to TRBJ2-5; D is possibly TRBD2 (7 bases). Looked up from germline, CDR1 is SSHAT and CDR2 is FNYEAQ (reference sequence). The CDR3 has 16 amino acids. Trimming pared 1 base from V and 4 bases from J, leaving 16 bases between.

The CDR3 region is CASSQDRDNFGQPQHF. DNA for the CDR3: TGTGCCAGCAGCCAGGACAGGGACAATTTCGGTCAGCCCCAGCATTTT. The rearrangement links TRBV5-8 to TRBJ1-5, with 8 bases identical to TRBD1. The germline CDR1 and CDR2 sequences are SGHTS and YDEGEE. Trimming took 4 bases from V and 6 from J; bases not matched to a gene: 12. The CDR3 loop spans 16 amino acids.

This chain joins TRBV6-1 and TRBJ1-1; no reliable D call. The V and J ends lost 2 bases and 5 bases respectively, with 12 bases between them. Germline loops: CDR1 MNHNS, CDR2 SASEGT. This CDR3 contains 14 residues. CDR3 loop: CASSEKVPGTEAFF. The CDR3 nucleotides are TGTGCCAGCAGTGAAAAGGTACCGGGTACTGAAGCTTTCTTT.

In this sample, this clone is medium-sized. V is TRBV18 and J is TRBJ1-1, with no clear D. Between the trimmed V and J ends, which lost 3 bases and 1 base, there was a span of 9 bases. CDR3 length: 14 amino acids. From germline, CDR1 is KGHSH and CDR2 LQKENI. As DNA, the CDR3 is TGTGCCAGCTCACCGGCGGTGAAGAACACTGAAGCTTTCTTT. Translated, it gives CASSPAVKNTEAFF.

The chain is built from TRBV6-5 and TRBJ2-7, with TRBD2 identical over 12 bases. J was trimmed by 6 bases and V by 8 bases; bases with no gene match: 5. The CDR3 consists of 13 residues. Looked up from germline, CDR1 is MNHEY and CDR2 is SVGAGI. CDR3: CASPGLAGREQYF. For the CDR3, the DNA is TGTGCCAGCCCGGGACTAGCGGGTCGCGAGCAGTACTTC.

The V and J genes are TRBV7-9 and TRBJ1-2, with D possibly being TRBD1 (5 bases). CDR3 size: 12 residues. Trimming took off 7 bases at V and 0 bases at J, with 6 bases between the two ends. Germline V gives CDR1 SEHNR, CDR2 FQNEAQ (reference sequence). For the CDR3, the DNA is TGTGCCAGCAAAGGGGCTAACTATGGCTACACCTTC. Translated: CASKGANYGYTF.

The rearrangement uses TRBV7-9 and TRBJ1-6, with D possibly being TRBD1 (6 bases). Germline V gene sequence: CDR1 SEHNR, CDR2 FQNEAQ (reference sequence). V gave up 5 bases and J gave up 0 bases, with 11 bases separating them. The CDR3 runs 16 residues. The CDR3 sequence is CASSLRTASYNSPLHF. CDR3 bases: TGTGCCAGCAGCCTTCGGACAGCCTCCTATAATTCACCCCTCCACTTT.

The chain joins TRBV2 to TRBJ2-7; TRBD2 agrees at 9 bases. Germline CDR1 reads SNHLY; CDR2 reads FYNNEI. Trimming removed 7 bases from V and 2 bases from J; junction bases left unmatched: 6. The length of the CDR3 is 14 residues. CDR3 bases: TGTGCCAGCATGAGGGCGGGGGGGCCCTACGAGCAGTACTTC. This translates into CASMRAGGPYEQYF.